This is a list of T cell receptor beta chains from one sample in a study of CD8+ T cells in alopecia areata. Measured with immunoSEQ multiplex PCR; TCRdb has only the in-frame clones, and not every one. The data contain 200,000 or so clones, around 43% of them singletons. The source was CD4+ T cells sorted from blood, collected around week 36, from a patient treated with tofacitinib. Receptors were obtained from a human donor with alopecia areata. CDR3s include the opening cysteine and the closing phenylalanine or tryptophan. A D gene is named only where the DNA matches it firmly. Size is omitted from some rows. Given values are once, few, many or a class for expanded clones.

v_call	d_call	j_call	clone_size	cdr3_nt	cdr3_aa
TRBV5-6	.	TRBJ1-1	many	TGTGCCAGCAGCTTGCCCAGGAACACTGAAGCTTTCTTT	CASSLPRNTEAFF
TRBV2	TRBD2	TRBJ2-5	.	TGTGCCAGCAGTCCTCCGGGACTAGCGGGAGAGACCCAGTACTTC	CASSPPGLAGETQYF
TRBV5-1	TRBD1	TRBJ1-4	.	TGCGCCAGCAGGTCGGGACAGGGGGTTCCAAATGAAAAACTGTTTTTT	CASRSGQGVPNEKLFF
TRBV5-1	.	TRBJ2-7	.	TGCGCCAGCACCCTCATCCCGACCTCCTACGAGCAGTACTTC	CASTLIPTSYEQYF
TRBV5-1	.	TRBJ2-2	few	TGCGCCAGCAGCTTGGCCCAGGGCAGTTACGGGGAGCTGTTTTTT	CASSLAQGSYGELFF
TRBV4-2	.	TRBJ1-5	.	TGTGCCAGCAGCCAAGATTCGGCAGGCGGTCAGCCCCAGCATTTT	CASSQDSAGGQPQHF
TRBV5-1	.	TRBJ1-5	.	TGCGCCAGCAGCTTGGGGACAGATCAGCCCCAGCATTTT	CASSLGTDQPQHF
TRBV5-5	.	TRBJ1-2	.	TGTGCCAGCAGCGCTACAGCTTATGGCTACACCTTC	CASSATAYGYTF
TRBV7-2	.	TRBJ1-1	few	TGTGCCAGCAGCCTCACAGGGTTGGGCACTGAAGCTTTCTTT	CASSLTGLGTEAFF
TRBV30	.	TRBJ2-3	.	TGTGCCTGGAGTCCGACAGATACGCAGTATTTT	CAWSPTDTQYF
TRBV14	TRBD2	TRBJ2-1	few	TGTGCCAGCAGCCAAGGAGGAGCGGGGCCCTACAATGAGCAGTTCTTC	CASSQGGAGPYNEQFF
TRBV13	TRBD2	TRBJ2-4	.	TGTGCCAGCAGCTTAAGGTTCGGGGGGAGTGCCAAAAACATTCAGTACTTC	CASSLRFGGSAKNIQYF
TRBV28	.	TRBJ2-7	.	TGTGCCAGCAGTTTGTACGAGCAGTACTTC	CASSLYEQYF
TRBV30	.	TRBJ2-3	.	TGTGCCTGGATTCCACCTGACAGTTTTACGCAGTATTTT	CAWIPPDSFTQYF
TRBV5-6	.	TRBJ1-1	few	TGTGCCAGCAGCTTGCGTCAGGGTTCTAGCACTGAAGCTTTCTTT	CASSLRQGSSTEAFF
TRBV2	.	TRBJ1-2	.	TGTGCCAGCAGTGTTACCGGGTTACGTGGCTACACCTTC	CASSVTGLRGYTF
TRBV15	.	TRBJ1-2	.	TGTGCCACCAGCAGACGTTCCCTGGCTGGCTACACCTTC	CATSRRSLAGYTF
TRBV29-1	.	TRBJ2-3	few	TGCAGCGTGGTACGTGGGAGTCCTAGCACAGATACGCAGTATTTT	CSVVRGSPSTDTQYF
TRBV29-1	.	TRBJ2-5	.	TGCAGCGTTTTGGAGACAGGCCTCCTAATCCAAGAGACCCAGTACTTC	CSVLETGLLIQETQYF
TRBV6-5	.	TRBJ1-2	.	TGTGCCAGCAGTTACTCGAGAGCGAACTATGGCTACACCTTC	CASSYSRANYGYTF
TRBV29-1	.	TRBJ2-3	few	TGCAGCGGGCAGGCCACTAGCACAGATACGCAGTATTTT	CSGQATSTDTQYF
TRBV27	.	TRBJ1-4	.	TGTGCCAGCAGTTTATCGGGGGGGAGCGAAAAACTGTTTTTT	CASSLSGGSEKLFF
TRBV5-1	.	TRBJ2-7	.	TGCGCCAGCAGCTTACAGGATCCTTCCTACGAGCAGTACTTC	CASSLQDPSYEQYF
TRBV5-1	.	TRBJ2-7	few	TGCGCCAGCAGCCCCTATGGGTACGAGCAGTACTTC	CASSPYGYEQYF
TRBV5-4	TRBD2	TRBJ2-3	.	TGTGCCAGCAGCCCCCAAGTAGCGGGAGAGGCAGATACGCAGTATTTT	CASSPQVAGEADTQYF
TRBV18	.	TRBJ1-2	.	TGTGCCAGCTCACCACAGGTTATGGACATTGCTAACTATGGCTACACCTTC	CASSPQVMDIANYGYTF
TRBV5-1	TRBD1	TRBJ2-7	.	TGCGCCAGCAGCTTGCACAGGGGGCTCTCCTACGAGCAGTACTTC	CASSLHRGLSYEQYF
TRBV2	TRBD2	TRBJ2-1	few	TGTGCCAGCAGTGAGAGTCTAGCGGGAAATGAGCAGTTCTTC	CASSESLAGNEQFF
TRBV5-1	.	TRBJ2-7	.	TGCGCCAGCAGCTTCGACGGGGCGAGCTCCTACGAGCAGTACTTC	CASSFDGASSYEQYF
TRBV7-3	TRBD2	TRBJ2-1	.	TGTGCCAGCAGTGTAGCGGGAGGGCCGGAGAGCTCCTACAATGAGCAGTTCTTC	CASSVAGGPESSYNEQFF
TRBV19	.	TRBJ1-5	.	TGTGCCAGTAGTTGGTGGGAAGGGAATCAGCCCCAGCATTTT	CASSWWEGNQPQHF
TRBV25-1	.	TRBJ2-3	.	TGTGCCAGCTCAGCCTTCTCAGGGGTGACAGATACGCAGTATTTT	CASSAFSGVTDTQYF
TRBV5-1	TRBD1	TRBJ2-5	.	TGCGCCAGCAGCTCCGGGACAGGGGGAGAGACCCAGTACTTC	CASSSGTGGETQYF
TRBV6-5	TRBD2	TRBJ2-1	.	TGTGCCAGCTCTCCGGGAGGGTCGGGTAGTGAGCAGTTCTTC	CASSPGGSGSEQFF
TRBV5-5	TRBD2	TRBJ2-3	.	TGTGCCAGCAGCCCCCCGGGGGGAGATTCTAGCACAGATACGCAGTATTTT	CASSPPGGDSSTDTQYF
TRBV4-1	.	TRBJ1-1	.	TGCGCCAGCAGCCAAGATCTAGGGGGGCTTGGCACTGAAGCTTTCTTT	CASSQDLGGLGTEAFF
TRBV19	.	TRBJ1-1	.	TGTGCCAGTAGTATAGGAATAGGGAGCCGGCGGGGGAACACTGAAGCTTTCTTT	CASSIGIGSRRGNTEAFF